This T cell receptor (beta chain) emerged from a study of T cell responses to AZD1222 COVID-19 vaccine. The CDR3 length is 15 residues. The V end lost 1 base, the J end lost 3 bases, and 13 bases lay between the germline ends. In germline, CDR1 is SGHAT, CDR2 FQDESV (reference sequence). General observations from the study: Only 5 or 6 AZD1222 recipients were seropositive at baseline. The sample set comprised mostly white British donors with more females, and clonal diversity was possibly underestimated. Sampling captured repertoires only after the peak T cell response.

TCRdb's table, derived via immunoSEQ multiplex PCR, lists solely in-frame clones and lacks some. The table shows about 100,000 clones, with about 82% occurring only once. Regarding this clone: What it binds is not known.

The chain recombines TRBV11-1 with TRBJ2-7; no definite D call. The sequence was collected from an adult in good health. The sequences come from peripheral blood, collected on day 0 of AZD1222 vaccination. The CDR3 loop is CASSLDLDQHYEQYF. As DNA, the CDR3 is TGTGCCAGCAGCTTAGACCTAGACCAACACTACGAGCAGTACTTC.